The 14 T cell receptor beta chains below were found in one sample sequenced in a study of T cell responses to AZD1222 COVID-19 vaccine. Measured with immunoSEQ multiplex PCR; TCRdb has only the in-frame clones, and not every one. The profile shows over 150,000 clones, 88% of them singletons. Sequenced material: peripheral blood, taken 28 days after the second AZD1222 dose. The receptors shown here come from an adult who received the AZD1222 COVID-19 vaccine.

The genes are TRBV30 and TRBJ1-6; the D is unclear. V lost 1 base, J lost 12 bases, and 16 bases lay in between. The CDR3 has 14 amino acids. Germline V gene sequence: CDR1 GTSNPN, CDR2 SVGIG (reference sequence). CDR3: CAWSEGATRRPLHF. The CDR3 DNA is TGTGCCTGGAGTGAGGGAGCAACGCGGAGACCCCTCCACTTT. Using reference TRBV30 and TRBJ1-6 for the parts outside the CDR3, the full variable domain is SQTIHQWPATLVQPVGSPLSLECTVEGTSNPNLYWYRQAAGRGLQLLFYSVGIGQISSEVPQNLSASRPQDRQFILSSKKLLLSDSGFYLCAWSEGATRRPLHFGNGTRLTVT.

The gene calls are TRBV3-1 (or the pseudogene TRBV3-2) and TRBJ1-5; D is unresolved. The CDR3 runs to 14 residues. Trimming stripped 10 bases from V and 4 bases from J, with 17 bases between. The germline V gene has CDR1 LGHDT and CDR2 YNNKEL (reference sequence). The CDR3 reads CATAPEGGNQPQHF. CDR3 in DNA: TGTGCCACCGCTCCGGAGGGCGGAAATCAGCCCCAGCATTTT.

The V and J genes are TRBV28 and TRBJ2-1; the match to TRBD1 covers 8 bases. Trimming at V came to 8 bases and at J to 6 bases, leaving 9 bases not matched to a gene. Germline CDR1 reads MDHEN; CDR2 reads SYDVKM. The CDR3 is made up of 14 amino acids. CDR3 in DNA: TGTGCCAGCGTAAGGACAGGGTTCCCCAATGAGCAGTTCTTC. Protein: CASVRTGFPNEQFF.

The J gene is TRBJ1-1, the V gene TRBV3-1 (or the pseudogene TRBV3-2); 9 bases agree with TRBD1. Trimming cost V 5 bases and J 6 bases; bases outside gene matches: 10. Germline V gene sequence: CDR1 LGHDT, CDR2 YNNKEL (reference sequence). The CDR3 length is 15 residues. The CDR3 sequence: CASSFPGQGLAEAFF. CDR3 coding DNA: TGTGCCAGCAGCTTTCCGGGACAGGGTTTGGCTGAAGCTTTCTTT.

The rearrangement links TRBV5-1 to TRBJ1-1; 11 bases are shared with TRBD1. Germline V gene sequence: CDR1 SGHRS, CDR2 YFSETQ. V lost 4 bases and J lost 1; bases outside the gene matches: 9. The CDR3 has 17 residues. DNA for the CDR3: TGCGCCAGCAGCCCGGACAGGGGGCCCAGACCGAACACTGAAGCTTTCTTT. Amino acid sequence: CASSPDRGPRPNTEAFF.

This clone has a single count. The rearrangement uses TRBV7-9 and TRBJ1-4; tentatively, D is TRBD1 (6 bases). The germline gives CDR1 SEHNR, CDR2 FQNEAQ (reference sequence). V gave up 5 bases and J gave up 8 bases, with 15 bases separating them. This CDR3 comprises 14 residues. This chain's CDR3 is CASSTDRWREKLFF. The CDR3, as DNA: TGTGCCAGCAGCACTGACAGGTGGAGAGAAAAACTGTTTTTT.

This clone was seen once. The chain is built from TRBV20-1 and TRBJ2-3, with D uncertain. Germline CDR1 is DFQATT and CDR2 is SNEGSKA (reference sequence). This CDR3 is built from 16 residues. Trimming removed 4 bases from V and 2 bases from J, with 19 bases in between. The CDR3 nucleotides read TGCAGTGCTAATGACCTTTTGGGAAGGGCCACAGATACGCAGTATTTT. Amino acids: CSANDLLGRATDTQYF.

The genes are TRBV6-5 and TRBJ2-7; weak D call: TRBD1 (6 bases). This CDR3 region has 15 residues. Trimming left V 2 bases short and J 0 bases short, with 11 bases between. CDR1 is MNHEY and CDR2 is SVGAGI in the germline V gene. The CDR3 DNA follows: TGTGCCAGCAGTTACGCGGACAGAAACTCCTACGAGCAGTACTTC. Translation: CASSYADRNSYEQYF.

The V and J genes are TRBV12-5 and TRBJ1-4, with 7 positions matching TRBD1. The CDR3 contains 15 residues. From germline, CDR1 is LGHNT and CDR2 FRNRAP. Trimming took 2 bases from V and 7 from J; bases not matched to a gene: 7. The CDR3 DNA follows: TGTGCTAGTGGTTTGCTATCCGGGACAGTTGAAAAACTGTTTTTT. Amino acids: CASGLLSGTVEKLFF.

The CDR3 protein is CASSLGTNLHTGELFF. The CDR3 DNA is TGCGCCAGCAGCTTGGGGACTAACCTCCACACCGGGGAGCTGTTTTTT. The rearrangement links TRBV5-1 to TRBJ2-2; D is possibly TRBD2 (6 bases). V was cut by 0 bases and J by 3 bases, with 12 bases left in between. The CDR3 is 16 residues long. Germline-derived CDR1 and CDR2 are SGHRS and YFSETQ.

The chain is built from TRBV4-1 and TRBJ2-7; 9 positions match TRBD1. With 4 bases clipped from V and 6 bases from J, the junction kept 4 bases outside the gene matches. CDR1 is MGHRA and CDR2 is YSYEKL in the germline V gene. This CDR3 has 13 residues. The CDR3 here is CASSLPGQGEQYF. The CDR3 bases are TGCGCCAGCAGCCTTCCGGGACAGGGCGAGCAGTACTTC.

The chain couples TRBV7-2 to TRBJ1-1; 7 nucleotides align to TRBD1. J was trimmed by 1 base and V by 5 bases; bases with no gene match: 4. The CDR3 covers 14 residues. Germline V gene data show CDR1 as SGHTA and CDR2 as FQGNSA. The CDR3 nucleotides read TGTGCCAGCAGCCCAGACAGGGCGAACACTGAAGCTTTCTTT. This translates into CASSPDRANTEAFF.

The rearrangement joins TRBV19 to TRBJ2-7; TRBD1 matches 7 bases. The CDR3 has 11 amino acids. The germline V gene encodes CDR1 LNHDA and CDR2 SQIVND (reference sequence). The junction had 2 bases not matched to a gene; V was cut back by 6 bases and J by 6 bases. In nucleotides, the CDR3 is TGTGCCAGTAGCAACAGGGGCGAGCAGTACTTC. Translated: CASSNRGEQYF.

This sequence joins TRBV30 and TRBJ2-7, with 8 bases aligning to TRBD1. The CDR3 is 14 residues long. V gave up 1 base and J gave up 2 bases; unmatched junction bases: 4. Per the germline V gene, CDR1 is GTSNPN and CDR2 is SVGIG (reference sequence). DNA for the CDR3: TGTGCCTGGAGTGAGACAGGGGCTACCTACGAGCAGTACTTC. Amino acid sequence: CAWSETGATYEQYF.